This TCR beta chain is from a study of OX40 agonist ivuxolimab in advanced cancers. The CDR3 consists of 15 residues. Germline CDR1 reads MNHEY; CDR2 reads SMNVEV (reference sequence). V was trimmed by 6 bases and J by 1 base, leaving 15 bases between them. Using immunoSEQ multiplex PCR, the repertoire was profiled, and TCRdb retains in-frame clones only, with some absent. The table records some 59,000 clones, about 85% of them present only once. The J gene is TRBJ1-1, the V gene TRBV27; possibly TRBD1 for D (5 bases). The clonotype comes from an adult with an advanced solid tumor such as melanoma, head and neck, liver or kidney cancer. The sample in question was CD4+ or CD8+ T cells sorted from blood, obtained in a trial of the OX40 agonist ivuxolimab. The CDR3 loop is CASSANRRSNTEAFF. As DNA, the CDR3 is TGTGCCAGCAGCGCAAACAGGAGATCGAACACTGAAGCTTTCTTT.